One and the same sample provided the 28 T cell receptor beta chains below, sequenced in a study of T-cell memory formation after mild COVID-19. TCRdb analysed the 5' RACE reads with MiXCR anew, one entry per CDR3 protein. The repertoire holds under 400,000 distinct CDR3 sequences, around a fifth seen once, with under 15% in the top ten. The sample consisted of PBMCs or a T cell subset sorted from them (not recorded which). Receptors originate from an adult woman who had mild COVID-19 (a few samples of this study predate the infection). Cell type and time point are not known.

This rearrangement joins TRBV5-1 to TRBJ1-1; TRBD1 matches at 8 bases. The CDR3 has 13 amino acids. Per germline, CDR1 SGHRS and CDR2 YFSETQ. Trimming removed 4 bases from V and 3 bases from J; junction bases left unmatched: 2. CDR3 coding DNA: TGCGCCAGCAGCCAGACAGGGGACACTGAAGCTTTCTTT. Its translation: CASSQTGDTEAFF.

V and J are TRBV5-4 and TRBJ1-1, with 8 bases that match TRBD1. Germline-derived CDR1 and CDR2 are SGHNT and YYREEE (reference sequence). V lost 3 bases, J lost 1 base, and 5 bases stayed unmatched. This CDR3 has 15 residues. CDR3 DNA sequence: TGTGCCAGCAGCTATGCGACAGGGGAGAACACTGAAGCTTTCTTT. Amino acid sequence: CASSYATGENTEAFF.

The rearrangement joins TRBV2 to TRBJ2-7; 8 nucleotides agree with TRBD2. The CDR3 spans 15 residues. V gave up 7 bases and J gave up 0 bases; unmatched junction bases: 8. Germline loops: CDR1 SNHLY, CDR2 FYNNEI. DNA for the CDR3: TGTGCCAGCATTGGATTGGGACTAGACTCCTACGAGCAGTACTTC. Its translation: CASIGLGLDSYEQYF.

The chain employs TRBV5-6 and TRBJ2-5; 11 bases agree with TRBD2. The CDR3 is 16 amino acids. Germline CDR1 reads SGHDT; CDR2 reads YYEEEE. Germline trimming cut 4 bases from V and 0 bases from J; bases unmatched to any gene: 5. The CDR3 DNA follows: TGTGCCAGCAGCCAACGACTAGCGGGGTACCAAGAGACCCAGTACTTC. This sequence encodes CASSQRLAGYQETQYF. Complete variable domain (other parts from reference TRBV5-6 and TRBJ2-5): DAGVTQSPTHLIKTRGQQVTLRCSPKSGHDTVSWYQQALGQGPQFIFQYYEEEERQRGNFPDRFSGHQFPNYSSELNVNALLLGDSALYLCASSQRLAGYQETQYFGPGTRLLVL.

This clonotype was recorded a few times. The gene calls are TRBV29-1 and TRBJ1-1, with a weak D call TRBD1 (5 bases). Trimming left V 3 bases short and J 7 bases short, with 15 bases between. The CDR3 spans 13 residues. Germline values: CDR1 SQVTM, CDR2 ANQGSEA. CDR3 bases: TGCAGCGTTGAGATAGCCGTAAGGGGTGAAGCTTTCTTT. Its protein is CSVEIAVRGEAFF.

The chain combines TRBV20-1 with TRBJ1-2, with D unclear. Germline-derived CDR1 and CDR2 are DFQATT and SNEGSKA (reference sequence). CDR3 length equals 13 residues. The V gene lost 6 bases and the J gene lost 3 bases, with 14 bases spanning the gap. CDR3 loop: CSARKEVDYGYTF. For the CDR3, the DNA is TGCAGTGCCAGGAAGGAGGTGGACTATGGCTACACCTTC.

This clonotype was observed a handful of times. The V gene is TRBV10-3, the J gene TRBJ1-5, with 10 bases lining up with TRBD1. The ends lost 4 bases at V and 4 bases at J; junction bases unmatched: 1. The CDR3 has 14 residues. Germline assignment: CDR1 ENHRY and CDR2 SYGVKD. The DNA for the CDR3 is TGTGCCATCAGTGTGGGACAGGGGAATCAGCCCCAGCATTTT. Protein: CAISVGQGNQPQHF.

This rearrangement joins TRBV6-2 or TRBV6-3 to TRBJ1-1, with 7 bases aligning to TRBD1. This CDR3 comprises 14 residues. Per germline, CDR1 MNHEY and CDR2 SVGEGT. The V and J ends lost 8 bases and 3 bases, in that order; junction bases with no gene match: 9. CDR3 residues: CASQAQGRYTEAFF. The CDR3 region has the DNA TGTGCCAGCCAGGCACAGGGGAGGTACACTGAAGCTTTCTTT.

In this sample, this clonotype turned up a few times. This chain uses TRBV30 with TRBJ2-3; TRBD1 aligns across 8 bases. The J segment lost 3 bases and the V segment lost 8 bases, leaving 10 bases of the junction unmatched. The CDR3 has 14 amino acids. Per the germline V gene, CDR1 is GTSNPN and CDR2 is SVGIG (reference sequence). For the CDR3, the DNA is TGTGCCGGCCAGGACAGGGTTAGTACAGATACGCAGTATTTT. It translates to CAGQDRVSTDTQYF.

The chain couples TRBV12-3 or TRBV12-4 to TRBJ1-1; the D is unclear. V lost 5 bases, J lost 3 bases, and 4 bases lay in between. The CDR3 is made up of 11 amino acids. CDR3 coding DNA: TGTGCCAGCAGTCAAGACACTGAAGCTTTCTTT. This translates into CASSQDTEAFF.

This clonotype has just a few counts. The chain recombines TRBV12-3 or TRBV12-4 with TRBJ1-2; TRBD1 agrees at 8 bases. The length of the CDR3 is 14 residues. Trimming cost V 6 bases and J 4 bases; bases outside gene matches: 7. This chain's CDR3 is CASRPQGATYGYTF. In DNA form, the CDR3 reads TGTGCCAGCAGGCCTCAGGGGGCGACCTATGGCTACACCTTC.

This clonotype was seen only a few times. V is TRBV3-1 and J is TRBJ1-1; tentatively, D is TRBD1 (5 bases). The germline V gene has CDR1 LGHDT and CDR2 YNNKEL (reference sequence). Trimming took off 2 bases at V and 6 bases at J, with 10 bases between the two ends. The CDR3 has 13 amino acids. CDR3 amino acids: CASSQSRVSEAFF. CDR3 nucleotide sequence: TGTGCCAGCAGCCAAAGCAGGGTGTCTGAAGCTTTCTTT.

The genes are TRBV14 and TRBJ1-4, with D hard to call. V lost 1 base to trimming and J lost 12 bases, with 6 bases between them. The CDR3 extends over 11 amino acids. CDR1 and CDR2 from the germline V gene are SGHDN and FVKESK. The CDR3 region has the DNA TGTGCCAGCAGCCAAGGACGGGAACTGTTTTTT. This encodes CASSQGRELFF.

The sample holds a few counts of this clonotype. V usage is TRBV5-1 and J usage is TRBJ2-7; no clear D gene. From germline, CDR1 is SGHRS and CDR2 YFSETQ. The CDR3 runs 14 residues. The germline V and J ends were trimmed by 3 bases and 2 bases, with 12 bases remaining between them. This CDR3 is CASSSGNTPYEQYF. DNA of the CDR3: TGCGCCAGCAGCTCTGGGAATACCCCCTACGAGCAGTACTTC.

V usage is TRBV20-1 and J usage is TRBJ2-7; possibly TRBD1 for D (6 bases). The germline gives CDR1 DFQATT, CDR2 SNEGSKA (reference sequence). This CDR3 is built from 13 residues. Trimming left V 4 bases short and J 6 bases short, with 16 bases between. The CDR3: CSATAQGLSEQYF. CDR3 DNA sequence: TGCAGTGCTACCGCCCAGGGGCTGAGCGAGCAGTACTTC.

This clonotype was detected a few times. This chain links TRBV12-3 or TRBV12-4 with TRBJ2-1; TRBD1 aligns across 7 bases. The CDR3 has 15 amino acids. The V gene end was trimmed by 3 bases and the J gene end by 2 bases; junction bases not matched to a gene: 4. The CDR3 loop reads CASSLRDSPYNEQFF. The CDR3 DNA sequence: TGTGCCAGCAGTTTGAGGGACAGCCCCTACAATGAGCAGTTCTTC.

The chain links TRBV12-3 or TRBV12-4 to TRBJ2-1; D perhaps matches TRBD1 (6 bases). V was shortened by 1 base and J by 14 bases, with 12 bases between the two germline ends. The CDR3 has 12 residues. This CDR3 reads CASSLGRGTEFF. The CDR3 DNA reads TGTGCCAGCAGTTTAGGAAGGGGGACGGAGTTCTTC.

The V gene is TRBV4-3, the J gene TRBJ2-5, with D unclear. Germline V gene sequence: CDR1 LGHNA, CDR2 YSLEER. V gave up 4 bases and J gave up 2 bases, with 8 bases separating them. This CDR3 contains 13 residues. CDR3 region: CASSLTDQETQYF. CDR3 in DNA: TGCGCCAGCAGCCTCACAGATCAAGAGACCCAGTACTTC.

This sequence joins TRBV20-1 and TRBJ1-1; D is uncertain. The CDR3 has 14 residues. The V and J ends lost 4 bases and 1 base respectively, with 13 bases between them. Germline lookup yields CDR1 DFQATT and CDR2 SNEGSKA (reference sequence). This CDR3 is CSANSDRWNTEAFF. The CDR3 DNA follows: TGCAGTGCTAATAGTGACCGATGGAACACTGAAGCTTTCTTT.

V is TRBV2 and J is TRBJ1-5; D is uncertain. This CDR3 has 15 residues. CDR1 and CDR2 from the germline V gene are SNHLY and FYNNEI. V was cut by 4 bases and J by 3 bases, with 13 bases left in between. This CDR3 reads CASSGLDEVNQPQHF. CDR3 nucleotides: TGTGCCAGCAGTGGTCTGGATGAAGTCAATCAGCCCCAGCATTTT.

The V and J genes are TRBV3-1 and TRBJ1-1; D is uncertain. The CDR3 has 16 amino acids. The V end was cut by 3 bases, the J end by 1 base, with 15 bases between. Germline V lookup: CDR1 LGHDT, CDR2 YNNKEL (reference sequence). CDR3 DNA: TGTGCCAGCAGCCAGTTCGAGGGTGGAAAGAACACTGAAGCTTTCTTT. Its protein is CASSQFEGGKNTEAFF.

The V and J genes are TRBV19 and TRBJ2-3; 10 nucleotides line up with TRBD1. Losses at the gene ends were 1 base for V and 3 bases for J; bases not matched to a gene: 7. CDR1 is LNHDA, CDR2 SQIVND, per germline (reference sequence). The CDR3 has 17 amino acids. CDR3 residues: CASSIAPDRGGTDTQYF. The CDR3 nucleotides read TGTGCCAGTAGTATAGCCCCGGACAGGGGGGGAACAGATACGCAGTATTTT.

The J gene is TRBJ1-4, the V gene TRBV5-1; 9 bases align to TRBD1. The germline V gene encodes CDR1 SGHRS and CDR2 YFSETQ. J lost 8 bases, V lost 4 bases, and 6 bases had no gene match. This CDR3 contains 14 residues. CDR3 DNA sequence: TGCGCCAGCAGCCACCGGGACAGGGACGAAAAACTGTTTTTT. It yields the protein CASSHRDRDEKLFF.

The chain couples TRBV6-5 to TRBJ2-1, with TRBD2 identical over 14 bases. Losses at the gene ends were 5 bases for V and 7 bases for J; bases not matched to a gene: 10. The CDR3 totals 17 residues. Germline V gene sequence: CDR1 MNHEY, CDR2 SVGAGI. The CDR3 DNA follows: TGTGCCAGCAGTCGAACAGCCGGGACTAGCGGGAGTAATGAGCAGTTCTTC. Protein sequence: CASSRTAGTSGSNEQFF.

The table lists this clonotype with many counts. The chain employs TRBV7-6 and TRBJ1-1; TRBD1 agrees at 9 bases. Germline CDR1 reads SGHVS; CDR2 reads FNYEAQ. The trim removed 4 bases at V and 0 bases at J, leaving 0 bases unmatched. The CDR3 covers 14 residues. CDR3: CASSWTGVNTEAFF. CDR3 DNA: TGTGCCAGCAGCTGGACAGGGGTGAACACTGAAGCTTTCTTT.

For the CDR3, the DNA is TGTGCCAGCAGTCCTGGCGGGACAGGGGTCTACAATGAGCAGTTCTTC. Its protein product is CASSPGGTGVYNEQFF. This chain uses TRBV6-2 or TRBV6-3 with TRBJ2-1, with TRBD1 identical over 10 bases. With V trimmed by 5 bases and J by 3 bases, 7 bases remained unmatched. This CDR3 is built from 16 residues. Germline-derived CDR1 and CDR2 are MNHEY and SVGEGT.

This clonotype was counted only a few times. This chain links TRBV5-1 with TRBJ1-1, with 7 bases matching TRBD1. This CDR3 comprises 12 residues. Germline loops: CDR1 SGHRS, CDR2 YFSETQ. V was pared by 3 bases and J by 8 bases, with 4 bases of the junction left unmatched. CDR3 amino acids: CASSSGQREAFF. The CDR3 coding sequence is TGCGCCAGCAGCTCGGGACAGCGGGAAGCTTTCTTT.

CDR3: CASSHSDTTYEQYF. The DNA for the CDR3 is TGCGCCAGCAGCCACTCGGACACAACCTACGAGCAGTACTTC. The chain has TRBV4-1 and TRBJ2-7; a possible D gene is TRBD1 (5 bases). CDR1 MGHRA and CDR2 YSYEKL come from the germline V gene. The CDR3 contains 14 residues. V lost 3 bases and J lost 2, with 11 bases in between.